This T cell receptor (beta chain) appears in the sequencing data of a study of cytomegalovirus exposure and HLA in healthy donors. Points from the study as a whole: The authors later linked a missense DCLRE1C variant to TCR beta V- and J-gene trimming.

Details on this clone: The antigen remains unidentified.

The PCR contained 60 Vbeta and 13 Jbeta primers. Method: immunoSEQ multiplex PCR; TCRdb's copy keeps in-frame clones and lacks some. The sample contains 250,000 to 350,000 clones, 80% to 90% of which appear only once. CDR1 and CDR2 (germline): KGHSH, LQKENI. The CDR3 totals 16 residues. After removal of 4 bases from V and 2 bases from J, the junction contained 5 bases not matched to a gene. The chain combines TRBV18 with TRBJ2-3; 11 bases agree with TRBD2. The source of this sequence is a man aged 40-49 years in good health and CMV-seropositive. Input material: PBMCs. The CDR3 here is CASSRLAGRITDTQYF. The CDR3, as DNA: TGTGCCAGCTCACGACTAGCGGGAAGAATCACAGATACGCAGTATTTT.